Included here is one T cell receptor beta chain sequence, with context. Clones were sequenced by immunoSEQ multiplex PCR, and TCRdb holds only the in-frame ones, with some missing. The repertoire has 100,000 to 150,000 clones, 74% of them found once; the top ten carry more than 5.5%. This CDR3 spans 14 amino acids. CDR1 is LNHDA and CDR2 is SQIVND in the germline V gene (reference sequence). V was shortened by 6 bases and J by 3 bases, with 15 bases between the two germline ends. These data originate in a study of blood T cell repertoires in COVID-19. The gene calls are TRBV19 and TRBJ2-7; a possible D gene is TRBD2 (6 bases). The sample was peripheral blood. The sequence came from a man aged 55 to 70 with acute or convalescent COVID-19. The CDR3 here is CASRNGGASYEQYF. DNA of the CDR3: TGTGCCAGTAGAAATGGCGGGGCAAGCTACGAGCAGTACTTC.